Below are 23 T cell receptor beta chains sequenced from a single sample in a study of blood T cell repertoires in COVID-19. Method: immunoSEQ multiplex PCR; TCRdb's copy keeps in-frame clones and lacks some. The sample lists 200,000 to 300,000 clones; 86% were seen once. Sequences were obtained from PBMCs or T cells enriched from blood (not recorded which). These receptors were taken from a woman aged 50 to 65 who had recovered from COVID-19.

This chain links TRBV25-1 with TRBJ2-1; 10 positions match TRBD2. This CDR3 contains 15 residues. From germline, CDR1 is MGHDK and CDR2 SYGVNS. Germline trimming cut 1 base from V and 7 bases from J; bases unmatched to any gene: 4. The CDR3 DNA follows: TGTGCCAGCAGTGAATCTACTAGCGGGATTAATGAGCAGTTCTTC. It yields the protein CASSESTSGINEQFF.

The chain joins TRBV11-3 to TRBJ2-1, with unresolved D. Germline V gives CDR1 SGHNT, CDR2 YENEEA. V lost 5 bases to trimming and J lost 5 bases, with 7 bases between them. CDR3 size: 12 residues. The DNA for the CDR3 is TGTGCCAGCAGCCACTTCAACAATGAGCAGTTCTTC. It encodes CASSHFNNEQFF.

In its sample, this clone was seen once. The rearrangement uses TRBV4-3 and TRBJ1-6; 7 nucleotides line up with TRBD1. V trimming: 5 bases; J trimming: 6 bases; junction bases outside the gene matches: 4. CDR1 is LGHNA and CDR2 is YSLEER in the germline V gene. The CDR3 has 14 amino acids. The CDR3 region is CASSDRDRNSPLHF. The CDR3 region has the DNA TGCGCCAGCAGCGACAGGGATCGTAATTCACCCCTCCACTTT.

The chain carries TRBV25-1 and TRBJ1-6; D possibly corresponds to TRBD1 (5 bases). The germline V gene encodes CDR1 MGHDK and CDR2 SYGVNS. The length of the CDR3 is 14 residues. V was clipped by 4 bases and J by 8 bases, with 12 bases between them. CDR3 amino acids: CASSGRGVDSPLHF. DNA of the CDR3: TGTGCCAGCAGTGGAAGGGGCGTTGATTCACCCCTCCACTTT.

The chain combines TRBV28 with TRBJ1-5; perhaps TRBD1 as D (5 bases). CDR3 size: 16 residues. Germline CDR1 MDHEN, CDR2 SYDVKM. V dropped 5 bases and J dropped 6 bases, with 20 bases sitting between them. The CDR3 region is CASSPVGEALGQPQHF. For the CDR3, the DNA is TGTGCCAGCAGTCCGGTGGGGGAGGCATTGGGTCAGCCCCAGCATTTT.

The chain combines TRBV21-1 with TRBJ2-7; the table names TRBD1, a call not compared with the DNA. TRBV21-1 is a pseudogene. The length of the CDR3 is 13 residues. The CDR3 sequence: CASSRDRAYEQYF. The DNA of the CDR3 is TGTGCCAGCAGCCGGGACAGGGCCTACGAGCAGTACTTC.

The chain carries TRBV7-2 and TRBJ2-2; 10 bases fit TRBD1. CDR3 length: 15 amino acids. V shed 5 bases and J 4 bases; nucleotides not matched to a gene: 4. CDR1 SGHTA and CDR2 FQGNSA come from the germline V gene. This CDR3 is CASSGRDRGTGELFF. In DNA, the CDR3 is TGTGCCAGCAGCGGCCGGGACAGGGGCACCGGGGAGCTGTTTTTT.

This chain joins TRBV6-4 and TRBJ2-3; TRBD2 matches at 9 bases. The ends lost 3 bases at V and 6 bases at J; junction bases unmatched: 4. CDR1 MRHNA and CDR2 SNTAGT come from the germline V gene. This CDR3 has 14 residues. The CDR3 nucleotides are TGTGCCAGCAGTGAAGGACTAGCGCCGGATACGCAGTATTTT. Its protein product is CASSEGLAPDTQYF.

The table lists this clone with many counts. V usage is TRBV6-2 or TRBV6-3 and J usage is TRBJ1-5, with D possibly being TRBD1 (5 bases). V shed 1 base and J shed 7 bases, with 11 bases lying between them. The CDR3 consists of 14 residues. Per germline, CDR1 MNHEY and CDR2 SVGEGT. The CDR3 nucleotides read TGTGCCAGCAGTTACTATTCAGGGCTCCAGCCCCAGCATTTT. This codes for CASSYYSGLQPQHF.

This chain's CDR3 is CASSYRVMNTEAFF. The DNA of the CDR3 is TGTGCCAGCAGTTATCGGGTGATGAACACTGAAGCTTTCTTT. The chain combines TRBV6-2 or TRBV6-3 with TRBJ1-1; D gene uncertain. There are 14 residues in the CDR3. CDR1 is MNHEY, CDR2 SVGEGT, per germline. Trimming left V 3 bases short and J 0 bases short, with 8 bases between.

The chain has TRBV7-3 and TRBJ2-7, with D tentatively TRBD2 (5 bases). This CDR3 is built from 14 residues. The ends were cut back, 6 bases at V and 5 bases at J, with 17 bases in the middle. CDR1 and CDR2 from the germline V gene are SGHTA and FQGTGA. This CDR3 reads CASSPRGPWNEQYF. In nucleotides, the CDR3 is TGTGCCAGCAGTCCTCGGGGTCCCTGGAACGAGCAGTACTTC.

V gene TRBV13 combines with J gene TRBJ2-7; 10 bases are shared with TRBD1. Trimming at V came to 5 bases and at J to 2 bases, leaving 3 bases not matched to a gene. CDR3 length equals 14 residues. Germline-derived CDR1 and CDR2 are PRHDT and FYEKMQ (reference sequence). The CDR3 DNA reads TGTGCCAGCAGCAGCGGGACAGGGGCCTACGAGCAGTACTTC. This encodes CASSSGTGAYEQYF.

This chain uses TRBV7-2 with TRBJ1-5, with 9 bases matching TRBD1. V lost 2 bases, J lost 6 bases, and 5 bases stayed unmatched. Germline V gene sequence: CDR1 SGHTA, CDR2 FQGNSA. The CDR3 sequence is 15 residues long. The CDR3 DNA reads as TGTGCCAGCAGCTTACGGGACAGGGCGGGTCAGCCCCAGCATTTT. This codes for CASSLRDRAGQPQHF.

The rearrangement uses TRBV10-3 and TRBJ2-5; possibly TRBD1 for D (6 bases). Trimming removed 10 bases from V and 1 base from J, with 16 bases in between. CDR3 length: 14 residues. Germline V gene lookup returns CDR1 ENHRY and CDR2 SYGVKD. The chain's CDR3 is CATMHWDTQETQYF. In DNA form, the CDR3 reads TGTGCCACCATGCATTGGGACACCCAAGAGACCCAGTACTTC.

This clone was recorded once. The rearrangement links TRBV14 to TRBJ2-3; 12 nucleotides align to TRBD1. The CDR3 has 15 residues. Germline CDR1 reads SGHDN; CDR2 reads FVKESK. J gave up 9 bases and V 1 base, and 5 bases lay outside the gene matches. As DNA, the CDR3 is TGTGCCAGCAGCCAAGTGGGGACAGGGGGCGCAACGCAGTATTTT. Amino acid sequence: CASSQVGTGGATQYF.

The chain carries TRBV2 and TRBJ2-7, with D possibly TRBD2 on 5 matching bases. Germline V CDR1 and CDR2: SNHLY, FYNNEI. V was cut by 4 bases and J by 3 bases, with 13 bases left in between. This CDR3 region has 14 residues. Here the CDR3 DNA reads TGTGCCAGCAGTGTCGTAGGGAGCGGCTACGAGCAGTACTTC. As protein: CASSVVGSGYEQYF.

This clone was seen only a few times. Here the CDR3 reads CASSQDRGSEAFF. In DNA form, the CDR3 reads TGTGCCAGCTCGCAGGACAGGGGGTCTGAAGCTTTCTTT. The chain links TRBV18 to TRBJ1-1; 10 bases match TRBD1. Germline V gene data show CDR1 as KGHSH and CDR2 as LQKENI. V shed 6 bases, J shed 6 bases, and the junction held 4 bases outside the gene matches. CDR3 length equals 13 residues.

The gene calls are TRBV19 and TRBJ1-3, with D perhaps TRBD1 (5 bases). Germline V gives CDR1 LNHDA, CDR2 SQIVND (reference sequence). Between the trimmed V and J ends, which lost 6 bases and 1 base, there was a span of 16 bases. The CDR3 is 16 residues long. CDR3 region: CASRVGQGISGNTIYF. The CDR3 DNA is TGTGCCAGTAGAGTAGGGCAGGGAATATCTGGAAACACCATATATTTT.

This chain connects TRBV10-2 to TRBJ1-5; D is ambiguous. The germline V gene encodes CDR1 WSHSY and CDR2 SAAADI. CDR3 length equals 13 residues. Trimming took 6 bases from V and 5 from J, leaving 11 bases between them. Here the CDR3 DNA reads TGCGCCAGCAGGGGCGGGATTGATCAGCCCCAGCATTTT. Translation gives CASRGGIDQPQHF.

The chain is built from TRBV5-4 and TRBJ2-3, with TRBD1 matching 8 bases. There are 13 residues in the CDR3. Germline V gives CDR1 SGHNT, CDR2 YYREEE (reference sequence). The junction had 0 bases not matched to a gene; V was cut back by 2 bases and J by 4 bases. CDR3 protein: CASSLQGADTQYF. The CDR3 bases are TGTGCCAGCAGCTTACAGGGGGCAGATACGCAGTATTTT.

J is TRBJ2-7 and V is TRBV19, with TRBD2 matching 7 bases. Germline assignment: CDR1 LNHDA and CDR2 SQIVND (reference sequence). J lost 0 bases, V lost 3 bases, and 2 bases had no gene match. The CDR3 covers 14 residues. Written as DNA, the CDR3 is TGTGCCAGTAGTATGCGGGGGAGCTCCTACGAGCAGTACTTC. This gives the protein CASSMRGSSYEQYF.

The chain couples TRBV4-1 to TRBJ2-1; 7 bases are a match to TRBD2. This CDR3 contains 16 residues. V dropped 1 base and J dropped 0; count of bases not matched to a gene: 3. The germline V gene has CDR1 MGHRA and CDR2 YSYEKL. CDR3 bases: TGCGCCAGCAGCCAAGCCAGCGGGGTCTCCTACAATGAGCAGTTCTTC. Its protein is CASSQASGVSYNEQFF.

The chain has TRBV27 and TRBJ1-5, with TRBD1 matching over 7 bases. CDR1 and CDR2 (germline): MNHEY, SMNVEV (reference sequence). This CDR3 has 15 residues. V dropped 5 bases and J dropped 4; count of bases not matched to a gene: 8. The CDR3 sequence is CASSPNRGRNQPQHF. The DNA for the CDR3 is TGTGCCAGCAGTCCAAACAGGGGTCGAAATCAGCCCCAGCATTTT.